Listed below are T cell receptor beta chains from one sample, sequenced in a study of blood T cell repertoires in COVID-19. Data came from immunoSEQ multiplex PCR; TCRdb stores just in-frame clones and leaves some out. The profile shows roughly 240,000 clones, around 88% of them singletons. What was sequenced was PBMCs or T cells enriched from blood (not recorded which). The receptors come from a woman aged 35 to 49 with acute COVID-19. CDR3s include the opening cysteine and the closing phenylalanine or tryptophan. The D gene is left open where the match is weak. Some rows mark clone size as missing; the rest say once, few, many or name a class of expanded clone.

D gene	clone size	V gene	J gene	CDR3 length	CDR3 protein	CDR3 DNA
.	.	TRBV5-1	TRBJ2-3	14	CASSPQGTTDTQYF	TGCGCCAGCAGCCCCCAGGGGACCACAGATACGCAGTATTTT
TRBD1	once	TRBV29-1	TRBJ2-3	13	CSITGVRTDTQYF	TGCAGCATTACAGGGGTGCGCACAGATACGCAGTATTTT
.	.	TRBV3-1/TRBV3-2	TRBJ1-6	14	CASSPGRGNSPLHF	TGTGCCAGCAGCCCGGGTAGGGGAAATTCACCCCTCCACTTT
.	few	TRBV5-4	TRBJ2-3	15	CASSLGLPSTDTQYF	TGTGCCAGCAGCTTGGGGCTGCCGAGCACAGATACGCAGTATTTT
.	.	TRBV6-5	TRBJ1-1	13	CASKPQGFTEAFF	TGTGCCAGCAAACCACAGGGTTTCACTGAAGCTTTCTTT
TRBD2	.	TRBV4-2	TRBJ2-1	17	CASSQDRAGVAYNEQFF	TGTGCCAGCAGCCAAGATAGAGCGGGGGTAGCCTACAATGAGCAGTTCTTC
.	.	TRBV5-6	TRBJ1-1	13	CASSLFQGLAAFF	TGTGCCAGCAGCTTGTTCCAGGGCCTGGCAGCTTTCTTT
.	.	TRBV12-3/TRBV12-4	TRBJ1-1	13	CASSLIVQGEAFF	TGTGCCAGCAGTTTAATCGTCCAGGGAGAAGCTTTCTTT
TRBD2	.	TRBV5-4	TRBJ2-1	17	CASSSAELAGVWDEQFF	TGTGCCAGCAGCTCGGCGGAGTTAGCGGGGGTTTGGGATGAGCAGTTCTTC
.	.	TRBV30	TRBJ2-3	15	CAWTPVAGSTDTQYF	TGTGCCTGGACCCCCGTGGCGGGGAGCACAGATACGCAGTATTTT
TRBD2	.	TRBV29-1	TRBJ2-2	14	CSVRTSLNTGELFF	TGCAGCGTTCGGACTAGCCTTAACACCGGGGAGCTGTTTTTT
TRBD1	few	TRBV7-6	TRBJ2-1	18	CASSLAGTGGPSYNEQFF	TGTGCCAGCAGCTTAGCCGGGACAGGGGGCCCTTCCTACAATGAGCAGTTCTTC
.	.	TRBV24-1	TRBJ1-5	15	CATSDPKEGGQPQHF	TGTGCCACCAGTGATCCTAAAGAGGGAGGTCAGCCCCAGCATTTT
.	once	TRBV30	TRBJ1-2	12	CAWSVTGYGYTF	TGTGCCTGGAGTGTAACAGGGTATGGCTACACCTTC
TRBD1	.	TRBV3-1/TRBV3-2	TRBJ1-2	14	CASSQMTGDYGYTF	TGTGCCAGCAGCCAGATGACAGGGGACTATGGCTACACCTTC
TRBD2	.	TRBV27	TRBJ2-1	17	CASSSVTSDLVYNEQFF	TGTGCCAGCAGTTCCGTGACTAGCGATCTGGTTTACAATGAGCAGTTCTTC
.	.	TRBV21-1	TRBJ2-5	18	CASGRNLGDRGPVETQYF	TGTGCCAGCGGCCGGAATCTGGGGGACAGGGGGCCGGTCGAGACCCAGTACTTC
.	few	TRBV7-9	TRBJ2-7	13	CASRPVTGYEQYF	TGTGCCAGCAGACCAGTGACAGGCTACGAGCAGTACTTC
.	.	TRBV4-1	TRBJ1-4	14	CASSQDRVLEKLFF	TGCGCCAGCAGCCAAGACAGGGTGCTTGAAAAACTGTTTTTT
.	.	TRBV7-2	TRBJ2-2	15	CASSLEQAWGGELFF	TGTGCCAGCAGCTTAGAACAGGCCTGGGGCGGGGAGCTGTTTTTT
TRBD1	.	TRBV25-1	TRBJ2-5	15	CASSDPGTGVETQYF	TGTGCCAGCAGCGACCCCGGGACAGGGGTAGAGACCCAGTACTTC
.	.	TRBV24-1	TRBJ1-2	11	CATSVGDGYTF	TGTGCCACCAGTGTAGGGGATGGCTACACCTTC
.	.	TRBV18	TRBJ2-1	17	CASSLQKRGFVGNEQFF	TGTGCCAGCTCATTACAAAAGAGGGGGTTTGTAGGGAATGAGCAGTTCTTC
TRBD2	.	TRBV7-2	TRBJ2-3	16	CASSRDPGLPTDTQYF	TGTGCCAGCAGCCGCGATCCGGGACTACCCACAGATACGCAGTATTTT
.	once	TRBV18	TRBJ1-3	16	CASSPGPGASGNTIYF	TGTGCCAGCTCACCCGGGCCAGGGGCCTCTGGAAACACCATATATTTT
TRBD1	.	TRBV12-3/TRBV12-4	TRBJ1-1	13	CASSLVGDSGAFF	TGTGCCAGCAGTTTAGTCGGGGACAGCGGGGCTTTCTTT
TRBD1	.	TRBV5-4	TRBJ1-2	16	CASTTGTGVGTYGYTF	TGTGCCAGCACCACCGGGACAGGGGTGGGGACATATGGCTACACCTTC
TRBD1	once	TRBV30	TRBJ2-7	14	CAWSVSGGSYEQYF	TGTGCCTGGAGTGTCTCAGGGGGCTCCTACGAGCAGTACTTC
TRBD2	.	TRBV6-6	TRBJ2-7	16	CASSYSGTSGAYEQYF	TGTGCCAGCAGTTACTCGGGGACTAGCGGGGCCTACGAGCAGTACTTC
TRBD1	once	TRBV27	TRBJ1-3	15	CASRDAGGSGNTIYF	TGTGCCAGCAGGGACGCAGGGGGCTCTGGAAACACCATATATTTT
.	.	TRBV2	TRBJ2-2	14	CASSAQDSPGELFF	TGTGCCAGCAGTGCTCAGGACTCCCCCGGGGAGCTGTTTTTT
.	.	TRBV3-1/TRBV3-2	TRBJ1-1	13	CASSQFGSTEAFF	TGTGCCAGCAGCCAATTTGGGAGCACTGAAGCTTTCTTT
TRBD2	.	TRBV7-8	TRBJ2-5	15	CASSLDRRGTETQYF	TGTGCCAGCAGCTTAGATCGGCGGGGGACGGAGACCCAGTACTTC
TRBD1	.	TRBV7-9	TRBJ1-2	16	CASSSTHRQGENGYTF	TGTGCCAGCAGCTCAACTCATCGACAGGGGGAAAACGGCTACACCTTC
TRBD1	.	TRBV19	TRBJ2-3	16	CASSMGQGSGTDTQYF	TGTGCCAGTAGCATGGGACAGGGATCAGGCACAGATACGCAGTATTTT
.	once	TRBV5-1	TRBJ1-1	14	CASSLRQGWTEAFF	TGCGCCAGCAGCTTGCGGCAGGGTTGGACTGAAGCTTTCTTT
.	once	TRBV15	TRBJ2-7	16	CATSIEAGAVLDEQYF	TGTGCCACCAGCATTGAGGCGGGGGCCGTCTTGGACGAGCAGTACTTC
TRBD1	.	TRBV19	TRBJ1-2	15	CASSIGTGNRYGYTF	TGTGCCAGTAGCATCGGGACAGGGAACCGCTATGGCTACACCTTC
.	.	TRBV19	TRBJ1-5	13	CASSTGFPQPQHF	TGTGCCAGTAGTACAGGGTTTCCCCAGCCCCAGCATTTT
TRBD1	.	TRBV4-3	TRBJ1-2	16	CASSLYRGQWSYGYTF	TGCGCCAGCAGCCTATACAGGGGGCAGTGGAGCTATGGCTACACCTTC
.	.	TRBV7-8	TRBJ2-7	14	CASSLRDTAYEQYF	TGTGCCAGCAGCTTAAGGGACACGGCCTACGAGCAGTACTTC
TRBD1	.	TRBV3-1/TRBV3-2	TRBJ1-5	17	CASSQDGGGVGNQPQHF	TGTGCCAGCAGCCAAGATGGAGGGGGCGTGGGCAATCAGCCCCAGCATTTT
.	many	TRBV5-1	TRBJ1-5	13	CASSLAQDQPQHF	TGCGCCAGCAGCTTGGCCCAGGATCAGCCCCAGCATTTT
.	once	TRBV7-2	TRBJ1-4	13	CASSLQKYEKLFF	TGTGCCAGCAGCTTACAGAAATATGAAAAACTGTTTTTT
TRBD1	.	TRBV5-5	TRBJ1-1	14	CASSLTQGATEAFF	TGTGCCAGCAGCTTAACTCAGGGGGCAACGGAAGCTTTCTTT
.	.	TRBV19	TRBJ2-3	12	CASSPNSVTQYF	TGTGCCAGTAGTCCGAACTCCGTTACGCAGTATTTT
.	.	TRBV24-1	TRBJ1-1	11	CATSLNNEAFF	TGTGCCACCAGCCTTAATAATGAAGCTTTCTTT
.	.	TRBV29-1	TRBJ1-1	12	CSVGLGGGQAFF	TGCAGCGTTGGCCTTGGGGGAGGGCAAGCTTTCTTT
.	.	TRBV4-3	TRBJ2-7	14	CASSQGARSYEQYF	TGCGCCAGCAGCCAAGGGGCACGTTCCTACGAGCAGTACTTC
TRBD2	.	TRBV5-1	TRBJ2-1	14	CASSWGEGLNEQFF	TGCGCCAGCAGCTGGGGGGAGGGATTGAATGAGCAGTTCTTC
.	.	TRBV5-1	TRBJ1-6	14	CASSLEASGSSLHF	TGCGCCAGCAGCTTGGAAGCTTCAGGTTCCTCCCTCCACTTT
.	.	TRBV12-3/TRBV12-4	TRBJ1-5	13	CASSFGQNQPQHF	TGTGCCAGCAGTTTCGGACAGAATCAGCCCCAGCATTTT
TRBD2	.	TRBV6-5	TRBJ2-1	15	CASSPPLAGHNEQFF	TGTGCCAGCAGTCCCCCTCTAGCGGGACACAATGAGCAGTTCTTC
.	.	TRBV29-1	TRBJ1-3	15	CSATERRGSGNTIYF	TGCAGCGCCACCGAACGCAGGGGTTCTGGAAACACCATATATTTT
TRBD2	.	TRBV5-1	TRBJ2-2	15	CASSLLAGNTGELFF	TGCGCCAGCAGCTTGCTAGCGGGAAACACCGGGGAGCTGTTTTTT
TRBD1	.	TRBV5-5	TRBJ2-3	15	CASSRHRTGEYTQYF	TGTGCCAGCAGCCGACACCGGACAGGGGAATATACGCAGTATTTT
TRBD2	.	TRBV4-3	TRBJ2-2	16	CASSLGTSGATGELFF	TGCGCCAGCAGCCTCGGGACTAGCGGGGCCACCGGGGAGCTGTTTTTT